Below are 30 T cell receptor beta chains sequenced from a single sample in a study of shared clonotypes between healthy human individuals. Assay: immunoSEQ multiplex PCR; the TCRdb copy retains only in-frame clones and omits some. The repertoire holds about 960,000 clones, with 60% to 85% as singletons. Sequenced sample: memory CD4+ T cells sorted from blood. Subset specified: CD45RA-negative fraction. The receptors derive from a man aged 18-30 years in good health.

The chain combines TRBV11-3 with TRBJ2-3, with D perhaps TRBD1 (5 bases). Germline CDR1 reads SGHNT; CDR2 reads YENEEA. CDR3 length equals 15 residues. V was clipped by 2 bases and J by 0 bases, with 9 bases between them. In nucleotides, the CDR3 is TGTGCCAGCAGCTTATCGTGGGGCAGCACAGATACGCAGTATTTT. This sequence encodes CASSLSWGSTDTQYF.

At least ten counts were recorded for this clone. The gene calls are TRBV9 and TRBJ2-5; possible D gene TRBD1, 6 bases. The CDR3 is 17 amino acids. Between the trimmed V and J ends, which lost 1 base and 3 bases, there was a span of 19 bases. The germline V gene encodes CDR1 SGDLS and CDR2 YYNGEE. The CDR3 coding sequence is TGTGCCAGCAGCGTAATCGATGCAAGAACAGGGAAAGAGACCCAGTACTTC. This gives the protein CASSVIDARTGKETQYF.

The rearrangement links TRBV27 to TRBJ1-6, with D possibly being TRBD1 (5 bases). Deletions cut 2 bases from V and 10 bases from J, with 12 bases between. This CDR3 comprises 14 residues. Germline CDR1 and CDR2: MNHEY and SMNVEV (reference sequence). CDR3 DNA: TGTGCCAGCAGTTTAGGGCAGGGTCGGTCACCCCTCCACTTT. Its translation: CASSLGQGRSPLHF.

The V and J genes are TRBV28 and TRBJ1-2; maybe TRBD1 (6 bases). The CDR3 covers 13 residues. Between the trimmed V and J ends, which lost 8 bases and 2 bases, there was a span of 12 bases. In germline, CDR1 is MDHEN, CDR2 SYDVKM. CDR3 DNA: TGTGCCAGCGAGACCAGGGGCAACTATGGCTACACCTTC. Translated, it gives CASETRGNYGYTF.

The CDR3 loop reads CASSPDLNANYGYTF. The CDR3 DNA follows: TGCGCCAGCAGCCCCGACCTAAACGCAAACTATGGCTACACCTTC. V usage is TRBV4-3 and J usage is TRBJ1-2; D call uncertain. CDR3 length equals 15 residues. Trimming left V 4 bases short and J 2 bases short, with 14 bases between. From germline, CDR1 is LGHNA and CDR2 YSLEER.

In regard to this clone: The sample carries other DNA sequences with the same CDR3. The J gene is TRBJ1-6, the V gene TRBV6-5; no definite D call. The CDR3 is made up of 13 amino acids. The V gene lost 2 bases and the J gene lost 7 bases, with 6 bases spanning the gap. Germline CDR1 and CDR2: MNHEY and SVGAGI. This CDR3 is CASSYSRNSPLHF. The CDR3 coding sequence is TGTGCCAGCAGTTACAGTAGGAATTCACCCCTCCACTTT.

The rearrangement links TRBV29-1 to TRBJ2-4, with D perhaps TRBD1 or TRBD2 (5 bases each). Between the trimmed V and J ends, which lost 0 bases and 4 bases, there was a span of 13 bases. The CDR3 spans 15 residues. CDR1 and CDR2 from the germline V gene are SQVTM and ANQGSEA. CDR3 coding DNA: TGCAGCGTTGAAGATCTACCAGGGAGTAAAAACATTCAGTACTTC. It is translated as CSVEDLPGSKNIQYF.

This chain links TRBV30 with TRBJ1-5; D gene unclear. With 0 bases removed from V and 2 bases from J, the gap between germline ends came to 14 bases. The CDR3 has 16 amino acids. Germline lookup yields CDR1 GTSNPN and CDR2 SVGIG (reference sequence). DNA for the CDR3: TGTGCCTGGAGTGTACCTCCTTCCGGAGGCAATCAGCCCCAGCATTTT. As protein: CAWSVPPSGGNQPQHF.

This clone was recorded once. The chain uses TRBV9 and TRBJ2-1; TRBD1 matches 9 bases. After removal of 4 bases from V and 10 bases from J, the junction contained 12 bases not matched to a gene. The CDR3 covers 15 residues. Germline V gene sequence: CDR1 SGDLS, CDR2 YYNGEE. In DNA form, the CDR3 reads TGTGCCAGCAGCCCGCGACAGGGGGGACTCTACGAGCAGTTCTTC. Amino acid sequence: CASSPRQGGLYEQFF.

The chain couples TRBV5-6 to TRBJ2-1; a possible D gene is TRBD2 (6 bases). V was trimmed by 0 bases and J by 3 bases, leaving 10 bases between them. The CDR3 length is 15 residues. Germline V gives CDR1 SGHDT, CDR2 YYEEEE. Here the CDR3 reads CASSLVSGNYNEQFF. The CDR3 bases are TGTGCCAGCAGCTTGGTTAGCGGAAACTACAATGAGCAGTTCTTC.

The gene calls are TRBV5-4 and TRBJ1-2; D call uncertain. This CDR3 spans 13 amino acids. V dropped 4 bases and J dropped 3 bases, with 10 bases sitting between them. CDR1 SGHNT and CDR2 YYREEE come from the germline V gene (reference sequence). The CDR3 here is CASSRDRDYGYTF. The CDR3 DNA follows: TGTGCCAGCAGCAGAGATCGGGACTATGGCTACACCTTC.

The rearrangement joins TRBV4-3 to TRBJ2-1; no clear D. With 0 bases removed from V and 4 bases from J, the gap between germline ends came to 10 bases. CDR3 length: 15 amino acids. CDR1 is LGHNA, CDR2 YSLEER, per germline. CDR3 protein: CASSQDVGPYNEQFF. Written as DNA, the CDR3 is TGCGCCAGCAGCCAAGATGTGGGCCCTTACAATGAGCAGTTCTTC.

Notes on this clone: Other nucleotide sequences in the sample specify the same CDR3. The genes are TRBV9 and TRBJ1-1, with a possible D match to TRBD1 (5 bases). The CDR3 loop spans 15 amino acids. CDR1 SGDLS and CDR2 YYNGEE come from the germline V gene. The V gene lost 0 bases and the J gene lost 0 bases, with 9 bases spanning the gap. CDR3 DNA sequence: TGTGCCAGCAGCGTAGTTGGGGGGATGAACACTGAAGCTTTCTTT. It codes for CASSVVGGMNTEAFF.

The V call is TRBV5-8, the J call TRBJ2-3; D not resolved. V lost 3 bases to trimming and J lost 0 bases, with 8 bases between them. This CDR3 contains 14 residues. CDR1 is SGHTS and CDR2 is YDEGEE in the germline V gene. Here the CDR3 reads CASSWSKSTDTQYF. The CDR3 DNA reads TGTGCCAGCAGCTGGAGCAAGAGCACAGATACGCAGTATTTT.

In its sample, this clone was seen a few times. The chain couples TRBV5-8 to TRBJ1-6, with 10 bases aligning to TRBD1. With V trimmed by 3 bases and J by 4 bases, 13 bases remained unmatched. CDR3 length: 19 residues. Germline V gene data show CDR1 as SGHTS and CDR2 as YDEGEE. In DNA form, the CDR3 reads TGTGCCAGCAGCTCCTTACTACCCCGACAGGGGGCGTATAATTCACCCCTCCACTTT. Its protein is CASSSLLPRQGAYNSPLHF.

The CDR3 sequence: CASSLQRDIGGYTF. The CDR3 DNA follows: TGTGCCAGCAGCTTACAAAGGGACATTGGGGGCTACACCTTC. The chain combines TRBV7-8 with TRBJ1-2, with D perhaps TRBD1 (6 bases). The CDR3 totals 14 residues. V was cut by 2 bases and J by 8 bases, with 15 bases left in between. Germline V gene sequence: CDR1 SGHVS, CDR2 FQNEAQ.

In this sample, this clone turned up a few times. The same CDR3 also results from other DNA sequences found in this sample. The rearrangement uses TRBV4-1 and TRBJ1-5; 9 positions agree with TRBD1. Trimming removed 0 bases from V and 7 bases from J; junction bases left unmatched: 7. CDR1 and CDR2 (germline): MGHRA, YSYEKL. CDR3 length: 16 residues. Here the CDR3 reads CASSQEVGQGNQPQHF. The CDR3 DNA reads TGCGCCAGCAGCCAAGAGGTTGGACAGGGGAACCAGCCCCAGCATTTT.

This clone was picked up a small number of times. The chain links TRBV9 to TRBJ2-1; 9 positions agree with TRBD2. The germline CDR1 and CDR2 sequences are SGDLS and YYNGEE. The length of the CDR3 is 18 residues. V dropped 0 bases and J dropped 1; count of bases not matched to a gene: 8. The CDR3 loop reads CASSVGSGSTSSYNEQFF. CDR3 nucleotides: TGTGCCAGCAGCGTAGGTAGCGGGAGTACAAGTTCCTACAATGAGCAGTTCTTC.

The rearrangement joins TRBV10-3 to TRBJ1-2, with D uncertain. With 4 bases removed from V and 4 bases from J, the gap between germline ends came to 16 bases. From germline, CDR1 is ENHRY and CDR2 SYGVKD. The CDR3 length is 15 residues. CDR3 nucleotide sequence: TGTGCCATCAGTGTCGCGGGGAGACCGCTCTATGGCTACACCTTC. Its protein is CAISVAGRPLYGYTF.

The J gene is TRBJ1-1, the V gene TRBV6-6; D not resolved. The V end lost 2 bases, the J end lost 7 bases, and 11 bases lay between the germline ends. Germline assignment: CDR1 MNHNY and CDR2 SVGAGI (reference sequence). The CDR3 is made up of 13 amino acids. The CDR3 DNA sequence: TGTGCCAGCAGTTACGGCTGGTCCCATGAAGCTTTCTTT. As protein: CASSYGWSHEAFF.

This clone was detected only once. The CDR3 DNA reads TGTGCCAGTAGTATACGTAGCACCCCTAGCACAGATACGCAGTATTTT. Protein product: CASSIRSTPSTDTQYF. This rearrangement joins TRBV19 to TRBJ2-3; D not resolved. Germline CDR1 reads LNHDA; CDR2 reads SQIVND (reference sequence). The V and J ends lost 2 bases and 0 bases respectively, with 12 bases between them. The CDR3 consists of 16 residues.

This chain connects TRBV7-2 to TRBJ2-1; 9 bases are shared with TRBD2. The CDR3 covers 17 residues. With V trimmed by 1 base and J by 2 bases, 6 bases remained unmatched. Germline assignment: CDR1 SGHTA and CDR2 FQGNSA. The CDR3 sequence is CASSLGGSGSPYNEQFF. The DNA of the CDR3 is TGTGCCAGCAGCTTAGGGGGTAGCGGGAGCCCCTACAATGAGCAGTTCTTC.

A single count supports this clone. The chain uses TRBV4-1 and TRBJ1-6; a weak D match, TRBD1 (6 bases). The CDR3 consists of 17 residues. CDR1 and CDR2 (germline): MGHRA, YSYEKL. V lost 3 bases, J lost 9 bases, and 21 bases lay in between. The CDR3 DNA follows: TGCGCCAGCAGCCAGGCCAATACGCAGGGGTTTGGTTCACCCCTCCACTTT. It yields the protein CASSQANTQGFGSPLHF.

This clone has just a few counts. The genes are TRBV7-9 and TRBJ1-2, with D tentatively TRBD1 (6 bases). The CDR3 is 15 residues long. Germline CDR1 and CDR2: SEHNR and FQNEAQ (reference sequence). Trimming shortened V by 1 base and J by 3 bases, and 12 bases separated the two germline ends. DNA of the CDR3: TGTGCCAGCAGCTTAGATCTGGGGGCATACTATGGCTACACCTTC. Residues: CASSLDLGAYYGYTF.

A word on this clone: Different DNA sequences within this sample yield the same CDR3. The rearrangement joins TRBV30 to TRBJ1-1; D remains unclear. The CDR3 sequence is 13 residues long. CDR1 and CDR2 (germline): GTSNPN, SVGIG (reference sequence). Trimming stripped 2 bases from V and 1 base from J, with 8 bases between. This CDR3 is CAWSTTGNTEAFF. The CDR3 region has the DNA TGTGCCTGGAGTACAACGGGGAACACTGAAGCTTTCTTT.

The chain employs TRBV4-1 and TRBJ1-2; TRBD1 matches at 9 bases. Trimming removed 3 bases from V and 4 bases from J; junction bases left unmatched: 6. The V gene's germline CDR1 is MGHRA and CDR2 YSYEKL. This CDR3 has 15 residues. CDR3 sequence: CASSQDTGGGYGYTF. The DNA for the CDR3 is TGCGCCAGCAGCCAGGATACAGGGGGCGGCTATGGCTACACCTTC.

The chain has TRBV30 and TRBJ2-7; 7 bases align to TRBD1. This CDR3 contains 13 residues. In germline, CDR1 is GTSNPN, CDR2 SVGIG (reference sequence). V shed 5 bases and J 2 bases; nucleotides not matched to a gene: 6. The CDR3 DNA is TGTGCCTGGGGCCCTGGGACAGCCTACGAGCAGTACTTC. Protein product: CAWGPGTAYEQYF. Full variable domain (rest looked up from reference TRBV30 and TRBJ2-7): SQTIHQWPATLVQPVGSPLSLECTVEGTSNPNLYWYRQAAGRGLQLLFYSVGIGQISSEVPQNLSASRPQDRQFILSSKKLLLSDSGFYLCAWGPGTAYEQYFGPGTRLTVT.

This clone was seen many times. CDR3 loop: CASSEQGWDEQYF. The CDR3 DNA sequence: TGTGCCAGCAGTGAACAGGGTTGGGACGAGCAGTACTTC. This chain uses TRBV2 with TRBJ2-7, with D perhaps matching TRBD1 (5 bases). V lost 2 bases, J lost 5 bases, and 10 bases lay in between. The CDR3 has 13 residues. Germline CDR1 SNHLY, CDR2 FYNNEI.

This chain uses TRBV5-1 with TRBJ2-2, with a possible D match to TRBD2 (5 bases). Trimming took 4 bases from V and 5 from J, leaving 18 bases between them. CDR1 SGHRS and CDR2 YFSETQ come from the germline V gene. CDR3 length: 16 residues. The CDR3 region has the DNA TGCGCCAGCAGCCCACGCCCTGCGGACTCGACCGGGGAGCTGTTTTTT. This encodes CASSPRPADSTGELFF.

The chain recombines TRBV5-1 with TRBJ2-7; the D gene is possibly TRBD1 (5 bases). V lost 2 bases, J lost 3 bases, and 9 bases lay in between. The CDR3 has 13 residues. The germline gives CDR1 SGHRS, CDR2 YFSETQ. DNA of the CDR3: TGCGCCAGCAGCTTTTTAGGGGTCTACGAGCAGTACTTC. Translation: CASSFLGVYEQYF.